Below are 25 T cell receptor beta chains sequenced from a single sample in a study of CXCR3-negative and CXCR3-positive naive CD8 T cells. Study results and caveats: Naive cells that were CXCR3-positive had more hydrophobic TRB CDR3s (compared with CXCR3-negative naive cells).

These TCRs are of unknown antigen specificity. Each TRB cDNA library was prepared by 5' RACE (with UMI labels). TCRdb re-called the 5' RACE reads and catalogs CDR3 proteins one per entry, DNA excluded. The sample includes around 60,000 distinct CDR3 sequences. Source material: naive CXCR3+ CD8+ T cells from blood. As to subset: CD45RO-CCR7+CD27+CD95- naive CD8+ T cells expressing CXCR3 (TNR3+). The receptor set was obtained from a human donor in good health. Some clones in this sample may be carry-over from other donors' samples.

The genes are TRBV7-2 and TRBJ2-1; no DNA is available, so the TRBD1 call from TCRdb remains unchecked. The length of the CDR3 is 15 residues. CDR1 SGHTA and CDR2 FQGNSA come from the germline V gene. The CDR3 spells CASSPSPNSYNEQFF.

The V gene is TRBV3-1, the J gene TRBJ2-3; the D call of TRBD2 rests on TCRdb alone, since no DNA is present to check it. Germline V CDR1 and CDR2: LGHDT, YNNKEL (reference sequence). The CDR3 loop spans 13 amino acids. CDR3 in amino acids: CASSHWTARTQYF.

V and J are TRBV29-1 and TRBJ1-2. Germline V gene data show CDR1 as SQVTM and CDR2 as ANQGSEA. The CDR3 spans 12 residues. This CDR3 reads CSVEDGPWGYTF. Full variable domain (missing parts from reference TRBV29-1 and TRBJ1-2): SAVISQKPSRDICQRGTSLTIQCQVDSQVTMMFWYRQQPGQSLTLIATANQGSEATYESGFVIDKFPISRPNLTFSTLTVSNMSPEDSSIYLCSVEDGPWGYTFGSGTRLTVV.

The V and J genes are TRBV14 and TRBJ1-1; lacking DNA, the TRBD1 call made by TCRdb goes unchecked. The CDR3 length is 15 residues. Germline V gene sequence: CDR1 SGHDN, CDR2 FVKESK. This chain's CDR3 is CASSQRQGPNTEAFF.

The CDR3 here is CASSLGHEQFF. The chain recombines TRBV7-3 with TRBJ2-1. CDR1 and CDR2 from the germline V gene are SGHTA and FQGTGA. This CDR3 region has 11 residues.

The chain combines TRBV6-6 with TRBJ2-1; the D call of TRBD2 rests on TCRdb alone, since no DNA is present to check it. CDR1 is MNHNY, CDR2 SVGAGI, per germline (reference sequence). This CDR3 region has 14 residues. CDR3 region: CASTGPGGLNEQFF.

The chain carries TRBV28 and TRBJ2-5; TCRdb picks TRBD2, but there is no DNA to check that call. Germline values: CDR1 MDHEN, CDR2 SYDVKM. This CDR3 region has 17 residues. CDR3 in amino acids: CASSLTPGTSDQETQYF.

V is TRBV28 and J is TRBJ2-7; lacking DNA, the TRBD2 call made by TCRdb goes unchecked. Germline V gene sequence: CDR1 MDHEN, CDR2 SYDVKM. The CDR3 consists of 15 residues. CDR3 region: CASSLGRLVSYEQYF.

This chain connects TRBV7-9 to TRBJ1-5; TCRdb names TRBD1, which stays unverified in the absence of DNA. The germline V gene has CDR1 SEHNR and CDR2 FQNEAQ (reference sequence). CDR3 size: 16 residues. The CDR3 spells CASSLGPWGSNQPQHF.

The genes are TRBV15 and TRBJ2-1; the D gene TCRdb calls, TRBD1, cannot be checked with no DNA. The CDR3 length is 13 residues. Germline CDR1 is LNHNV and CDR2 is YYDKDF (reference sequence). The CDR3 region is CATSSLTGDEQFF.

J is TRBJ2-7 and V is TRBV6-2 or TRBV6-3; TCRdb calls TRBD1, which cannot be checked without DNA. Germline assignment: CDR1 MNHEY and CDR2 SVGEGT. This CDR3 spans 14 amino acids. CDR3 residues: CASIGARFFYEQYF.

This chain links TRBV5-5 with TRBJ1-5. The CDR3 is made up of 16 amino acids. CDR1 SGHKS and CDR2 YYEKEE come from the germline V gene (reference sequence). This CDR3 reads CASSLAWSGSNQPQHF.

V and J are TRBV15 and TRBJ1-5; TCRdb lists TRBD1, though no DNA is available to test this call. The CDR3 sequence is 15 residues long. Looked up from germline, CDR1 is LNHNV and CDR2 is YYDKDF (reference sequence). CDR3 sequence: CATSFPGGGNQPQHF. The full variable domain, with the rest looked up from reference TRBV15 and TRBJ1-5, is DAMVIQNPRYQVTQFGKPVTLSCSQTLNHNVMYWYQQKSSQAPKLLFHYYDKDFNNEADTPDNFQSRRPNTSFCFLDIRSPGLGDTAMYLCATSFPGGGNQPQHFGDGTRLSIL.

The chain joins TRBV9 to TRBJ1-1. Germline CDR1 reads SGDLS; CDR2 reads YYNGEE. The CDR3 has 16 amino acids. CDR3 region: CASSGPRFGGDTEAFF. Combining the CDR3 with reference TRBV9 and TRBJ1-1 gives the whole variable domain DSGVTQTPKHLITATGQRVTLRCSPRSGDLSVYWYQQSLDQGLQFLIQYYNGEERAKGNILERFSAQQFPDLHSELNLSSLELGDSALYFCASSGPRFGGDTEAFFGQGTRLTVV.

The rearrangement uses TRBV5-6 and TRBJ2-5. Germline values: CDR1 SGHDT, CDR2 YYEEEE. This CDR3 has 13 residues. CDR3 sequence: CASSLENQETQYF.

The chain is built from TRBV20-1 and TRBJ2-7; as DNA is missing, the TRBD1 call by TCRdb cannot be tested. Germline values: CDR1 DFQATT, CDR2 SNEGSKA (reference sequence). This CDR3 has 14 amino acids. The CDR3 reads CSARDPGQGYEQYF.

The genes are TRBV20-1 and TRBJ2-1; TCRdb gives TRBD1 as the D gene, but with no DNA this cannot be confirmed. The germline gives CDR1 DFQATT, CDR2 SNEGSKA (reference sequence). This CDR3 has 13 amino acids. The CDR3 region is CSGRRGGGNEQFF.

V gene TRBV7-2 combines with J gene TRBJ1-6. Germline V CDR1 and CDR2: SGHTA, FQGNSA. The length of the CDR3 is 17 residues. CDR3 sequence: CASSPRPMTDYNSPLHF.

The gene calls are TRBV6-5 and TRBJ2-5. Germline CDR1 MNHEY, CDR2 SVGAGI. This CDR3 has 13 residues. This CDR3 is CASSEIRQETQYF.

The chain has TRBV9 and TRBJ2-7; the TRBD1 assignment by TCRdb is unverifiable without DNA. The CDR3 consists of 16 residues. Germline loops: CDR1 SGDLS, CDR2 YYNGEE. The CDR3 loop is CASSAGDGSSSYEQYF.

The chain recombines TRBV5-6 with TRBJ2-2. The CDR3 consists of 14 residues. Looked up from germline, CDR1 is SGHDT and CDR2 is YYEEEE. This CDR3 is CASSLARDTGELFF.

The rearrangement links TRBV15 to TRBJ1-5; TCRdb's D call, TRBD1, is unchecked because there is no DNA. Germline V lookup: CDR1 LNHNV, CDR2 YYDKDF (reference sequence). The CDR3 loop spans 15 amino acids. CDR3 amino acids: CATSRSDSDNQPQHF.

The V gene is TRBV6-6, the J gene TRBJ2-7; TCRdb indicates TRBD1, and absent DNA this call remains unverified. The CDR3 spans 17 residues. The V gene's germline CDR1 is MNHNY and CDR2 SVGAGI (reference sequence). CDR3 in amino acids: CASSWSTGKGPSYEQYF.

This chain links TRBV29-1 with TRBJ2-3. This CDR3 has 13 residues. The germline V gene encodes CDR1 SQVTM and CDR2 ANQGSEA. This CDR3 reads CSGTTYETDTQYF.

V is TRBV15 and J is TRBJ2-6. The CDR3 is 14 amino acids. CDR1 is LNHNV, CDR2 YYDKDF, per germline (reference sequence). The CDR3 sequence: CATSEYSGANVLTF.